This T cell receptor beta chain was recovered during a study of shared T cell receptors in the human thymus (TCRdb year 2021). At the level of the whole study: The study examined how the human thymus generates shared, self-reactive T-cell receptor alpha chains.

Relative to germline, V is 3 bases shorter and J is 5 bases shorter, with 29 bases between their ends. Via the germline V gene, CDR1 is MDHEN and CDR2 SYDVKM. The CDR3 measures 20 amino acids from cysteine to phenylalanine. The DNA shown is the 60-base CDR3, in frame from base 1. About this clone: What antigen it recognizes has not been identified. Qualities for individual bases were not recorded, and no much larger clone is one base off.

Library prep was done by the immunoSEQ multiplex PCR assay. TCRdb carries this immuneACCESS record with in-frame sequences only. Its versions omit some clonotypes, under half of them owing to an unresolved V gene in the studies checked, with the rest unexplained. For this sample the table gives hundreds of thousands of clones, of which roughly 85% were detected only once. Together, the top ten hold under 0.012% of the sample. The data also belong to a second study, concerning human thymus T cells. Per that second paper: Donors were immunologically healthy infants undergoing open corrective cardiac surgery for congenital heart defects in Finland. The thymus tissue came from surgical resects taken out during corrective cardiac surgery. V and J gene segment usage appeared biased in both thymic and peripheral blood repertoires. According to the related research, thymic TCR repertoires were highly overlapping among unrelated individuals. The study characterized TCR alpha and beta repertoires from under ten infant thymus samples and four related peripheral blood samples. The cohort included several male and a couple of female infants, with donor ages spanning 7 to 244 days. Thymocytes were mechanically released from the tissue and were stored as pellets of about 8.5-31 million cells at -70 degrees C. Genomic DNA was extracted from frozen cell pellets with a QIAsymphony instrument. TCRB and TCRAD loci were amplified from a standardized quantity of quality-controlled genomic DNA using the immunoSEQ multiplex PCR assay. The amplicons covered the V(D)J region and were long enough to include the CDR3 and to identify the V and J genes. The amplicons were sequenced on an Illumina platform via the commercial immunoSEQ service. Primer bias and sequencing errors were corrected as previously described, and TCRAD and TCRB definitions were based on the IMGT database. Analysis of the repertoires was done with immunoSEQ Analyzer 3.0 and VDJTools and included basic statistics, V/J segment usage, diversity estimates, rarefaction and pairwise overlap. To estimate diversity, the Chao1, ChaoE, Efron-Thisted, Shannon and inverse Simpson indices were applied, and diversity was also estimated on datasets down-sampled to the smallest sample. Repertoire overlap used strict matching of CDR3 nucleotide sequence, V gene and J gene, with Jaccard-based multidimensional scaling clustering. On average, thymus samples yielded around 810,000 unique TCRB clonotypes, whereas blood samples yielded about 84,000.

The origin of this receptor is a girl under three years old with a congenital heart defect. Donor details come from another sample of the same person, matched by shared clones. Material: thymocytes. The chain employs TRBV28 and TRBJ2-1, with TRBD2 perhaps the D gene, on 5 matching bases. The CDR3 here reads CASSFGPFWTVVDLDNEQFF. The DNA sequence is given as TGTGCCAGCAGTTTTGGCCCGTTTTGGACTGTTGTCGACCTAGACAATGAGCAGTTCTTC. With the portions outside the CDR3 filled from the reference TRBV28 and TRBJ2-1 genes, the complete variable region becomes DVKVTQSSRYLVKRTGEKVFLECVQDMDHENMFWYRQDPGLGLRLIYFSYDVKMKEKGDIPEGYSVSREKKERFSLILESASTNQTSMYLCASSFGPFWTVVDLDNEQFFGPGTRLTVL.